The 27 T cell receptor beta chains given below trace back to one sample, sequenced in a study of monozygotic twins with inflammatory bowel disease. TCRdb reprocessed the 5' RACE reads; each CDR3 protein has one entry and no DNA is given. The sample totals approximately 330,000 distinct CDR3 sequences; its top ten clones hold 2% to 2.5%. Sequenced: blood. Receptors were obtained from a human donor with ulcerative colitis or Crohn's disease, or a healthy co-twin of an affected twin (not recorded which).

The chain employs TRBV29-1 and TRBJ2-1; the TCRdb D gene call, TRBD1, has no DNA to confirm it. Germline assignment: CDR1 SQVTM and CDR2 ANQGSEA. The CDR3 spans 13 residues. The CDR3 region is CSTPRLTYNEQFF.

The chain has TRBV5-1 and TRBJ2-1; as DNA is missing, the TRBD2 call by TCRdb cannot be tested. The CDR3 has 17 amino acids. Per the germline V gene, CDR1 is SGHRS and CDR2 is YFSETQ. Here the CDR3 reads CASSPAPGLAGSNEQFF.

The chain joins TRBV20-1 to TRBJ2-7; the TRBD1 assignment by TCRdb is unverifiable without DNA. CDR3 length: 11 residues. The germline V gene has CDR1 DFQATT and CDR2 SNEGSKA (reference sequence). CDR3 protein: CSAEGAYEQYF.

The chain combines TRBV5-1 with TRBJ2-4; no DNA is available, so the TRBD1 call from TCRdb remains unchecked. This CDR3 is built from 11 residues. Germline-derived CDR1 and CDR2 are SGHRS and YFSETQ. CDR3 protein: CASSEGDIQYF.

The chain uses TRBV4-1 and TRBJ1-2; TCRdb's D call of TRBD1 is untestable without DNA. Germline V gives CDR1 MGHRA, CDR2 YSYEKL. This CDR3 has 15 residues. This CDR3 is CASSQVPGADYGYTF.

The V call is TRBV5-1, the J call TRBJ2-2; lacking DNA, the TRBD2 call made by TCRdb goes unchecked. Germline V CDR1 and CDR2: SGHRS, YFSETQ. This CDR3 has 14 residues. The CDR3 region is CASSYPREGEELFF.

This rearrangement joins TRBV11-2 to TRBJ1-2; absent DNA, TCRdb's TRBD1 call cannot be checked. The CDR3 is 15 amino acids. Germline CDR1 and CDR2: SGHAT and FQNNGV. The CDR3 sequence: CASSLVAGANYGYTF.

The chain's CDR3 is CASRHTDSNTEAFF. J is TRBJ1-1 and V is TRBV7-9; the TCRdb D gene call, TRBD1, has no DNA to confirm it. Germline V lookup: CDR1 SEHNR, CDR2 FQNEAQ (reference sequence). The CDR3 length is 14 residues.

This chain joins TRBV5-5 and TRBJ1-5. Germline V CDR1 and CDR2: SGHKS, YYEKEE (reference sequence). There are 18 residues in the CDR3. This CDR3 reads CASSLAPSWGGYNQPQHF.

V gene TRBV5-1 combines with J gene TRBJ1-5; TCRdb's assignment of TRBD1 cannot be checked, as there is no DNA. CDR1 and CDR2 (germline): SGHRS, YFSETQ. This CDR3 is built from 15 residues. The CDR3 spells CASSSGQGDLQPQHF.

This chain links TRBV3-1 with TRBJ1-4; the D call of TRBD1 rests on TCRdb alone, since no DNA is present to check it. The CDR3 has 15 amino acids. In germline, CDR1 is LGHDT, CDR2 YNNKEL (reference sequence). The CDR3: CASSRRQGANEKLFF.

The chain links TRBV2 to TRBJ1-1. Germline V gene lookup returns CDR1 SNHLY and CDR2 FYNNEI. The CDR3 spans 12 residues. The CDR3 loop is CASSERSVEAFF. Using reference TRBV2 and TRBJ1-1 for the parts outside the CDR3, the full variable domain is EPEVTQTPSHQVTQMGQEVILRCVPISNHLYFYWYRQILGQKVEFLVSFYNNEISEKSEIFDDQFSVERPDGSNFTLKIRSTKLEDSAMYFCASSERSVEAFFGQGTRLTVV.

The genes are TRBV5-1 and TRBJ1-3. Germline V lookup: CDR1 SGHRS, CDR2 YFSETQ. The CDR3 has 16 amino acids. The CDR3 reads CASSLTDRASGNTIYF.

The chain uses TRBV30 and TRBJ1-1. The CDR3 loop spans 15 amino acids. Germline V gives CDR1 GTSNPN, CDR2 SVGIG (reference sequence). The CDR3: CAWRVKGSMNTEAFF.

V is TRBV5-6 and J is TRBJ1-5. The germline gives CDR1 SGHDT, CDR2 YYEEEE. The CDR3 totals 12 residues. CDR3 sequence reads: CASSLLYQPQHF.

The chain is built from TRBV28 and TRBJ1-2; the D call of TRBD1 rests on TCRdb alone, since no DNA is present to check it. The CDR3 loop spans 18 amino acids. The germline V gene encodes CDR1 MDHEN and CDR2 SYDVKM. The CDR3 region is CASSSPKSGRSLNYGYTF.

V and J are TRBV5-1 and TRBJ1-1; TCRdb's D call of TRBD1 is untestable without DNA. Germline V gene data show CDR1 as SGHRS and CDR2 as YFSETQ. The CDR3 runs to 13 residues. The CDR3 sequence: CASNRDTYTEAFF.

This chain links TRBV12-5 with TRBJ2-3; absent DNA, TCRdb's TRBD1 call cannot be checked. Per the germline V gene, CDR1 is LGHNT and CDR2 is FRNRAP. This CDR3 comprises 15 residues. This chain's CDR3 is CASALEGGSTDTQYF.

The chain joins TRBV24-1 to TRBJ2-1. Germline values: CDR1 KGHDR, CDR2 SFDVKD. This CDR3 is built from 13 residues. Here the CDR3 reads CATRDATYNEQFF.

This sequence joins TRBV27 and TRBJ2-5; the TCRdb D gene call, TRBD1, has no DNA to confirm it. Germline CDR1 reads MNHEY; CDR2 reads SMNVEV (reference sequence). The CDR3 is 14 amino acids. CDR3 sequence: CASTSGVRQETQYF.

J is TRBJ2-6 and V is TRBV5-4; the TCRdb call, TRBD1, lacks DNA for checking. The CDR3 spans 19 residues. CDR1 and CDR2 (germline): SGHNT, YYREEE (reference sequence). This chain's CDR3 is CASSLPGQGAFSGANVLTF.

The V call is TRBV4-2, the J call TRBJ2-1; checking the TCRdb D call of TRBD1 is not possible without DNA. Germline CDR1 reads LGHNA; CDR2 reads YNFKEQ. The CDR3 covers 14 residues. The CDR3 region is CASSQGGPGNEQFF.

The chain combines TRBV25-1 with TRBJ1-5; TCRdb outputs TRBD1, but without DNA this stays unchecked. Germline-derived CDR1 and CDR2 are MGHDK and SYGVNS. The CDR3 length is 14 residues. The CDR3 loop is CASSGTGGGQPQHF.

This CDR3 is CSLEGRYNEQFF. J is TRBJ2-1 and V is TRBV20-1. Germline-derived CDR1 and CDR2 are DFQATT and SNEGSKA (reference sequence). The CDR3 length is 12 residues.

The V call is TRBV5-1, the J call TRBJ2-5; TCRdb reports TRBD2, a call that lacks DNA to check it against. CDR1 and CDR2 (germline): SGHRS, YFSETQ. CDR3 size: 15 residues. The CDR3 loop is CASSPIVAEIDDQYF.

V is TRBV11-2 and J is TRBJ2-1; there is no DNA to check the TCRdb D call of TRBD1. The CDR3 extends over 16 amino acids. CDR1 is SGHAT, CDR2 FQNNGV, per germline. The CDR3 region is CASSPLQGAAYNEQFF.

The rearrangement links TRBV19 to TRBJ2-6; TCRdb's assignment of TRBD1 cannot be checked, as there is no DNA. Per germline, CDR1 LNHDA and CDR2 SQIVND (reference sequence). The CDR3 covers 16 residues. The CDR3: CASNPQGLSGANVLTF.